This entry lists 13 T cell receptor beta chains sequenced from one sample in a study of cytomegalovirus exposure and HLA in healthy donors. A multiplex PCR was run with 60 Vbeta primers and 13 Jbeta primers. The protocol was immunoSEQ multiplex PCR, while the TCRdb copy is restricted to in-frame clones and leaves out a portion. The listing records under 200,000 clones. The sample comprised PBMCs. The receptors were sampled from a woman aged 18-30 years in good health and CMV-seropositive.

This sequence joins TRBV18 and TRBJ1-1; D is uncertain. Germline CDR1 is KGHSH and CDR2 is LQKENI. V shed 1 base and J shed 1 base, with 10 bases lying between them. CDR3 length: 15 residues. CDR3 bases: TGTGCCAGCTCACCACAATCGCCAGGGAACACTGAAGCTTTCTTT. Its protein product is CASSPQSPGNTEAFF. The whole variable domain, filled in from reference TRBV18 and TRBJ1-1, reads NAGVMQNPRHLVRRRGQEARLRCSPMKGHSHVYWYRQLPEEGLKFMVYLQKENIIDESGMPKERFSAEFPKEGPSILRIQQVVRGDSAAYFCASSPQSPGNTEAFFGQGTRLTVV.

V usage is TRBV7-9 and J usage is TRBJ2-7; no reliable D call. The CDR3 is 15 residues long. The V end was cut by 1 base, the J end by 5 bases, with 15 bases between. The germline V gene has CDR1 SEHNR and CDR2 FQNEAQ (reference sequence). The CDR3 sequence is CASSLDTVRLNEQYF. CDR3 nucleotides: TGTGCCAGCAGCTTAGATACAGTAAGGCTCAACGAGCAGTACTTC.

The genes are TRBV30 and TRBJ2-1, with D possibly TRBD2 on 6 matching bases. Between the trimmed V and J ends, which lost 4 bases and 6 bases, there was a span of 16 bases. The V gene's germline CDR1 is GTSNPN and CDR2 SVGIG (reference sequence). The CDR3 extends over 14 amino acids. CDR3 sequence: CAWTRGTLSNEQFF. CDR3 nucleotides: TGTGCCTGGACCCGCGGGACCCTGTCCAATGAGCAGTTCTTC.

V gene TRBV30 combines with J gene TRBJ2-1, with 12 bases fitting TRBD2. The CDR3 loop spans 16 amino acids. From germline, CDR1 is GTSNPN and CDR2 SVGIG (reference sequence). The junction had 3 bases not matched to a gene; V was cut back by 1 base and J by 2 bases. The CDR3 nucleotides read TGTGCCTGGAGTGCCCCTAGCGGGGGGGCCTACAATGAGCAGTTCTTC. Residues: CAWSAPSGGAYNEQFF. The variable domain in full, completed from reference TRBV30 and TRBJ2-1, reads SQTIHQWPATLVQPVGSPLSLECTVEGTSNPNLYWYRQAAGRGLQLLFYSVGIGQISSEVPQNLSASRPQDRQFILSSKKLLLSDSGFYLCAWSAPSGGAYNEQFFGPGTRLTVL.

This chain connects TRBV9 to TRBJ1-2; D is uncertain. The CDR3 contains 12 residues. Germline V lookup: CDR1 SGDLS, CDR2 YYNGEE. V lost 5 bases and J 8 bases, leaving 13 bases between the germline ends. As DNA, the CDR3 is TGTGCCAGCAGAGCGGAGTTGGGCGGCTACACCTTC. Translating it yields CASRAELGGYTF.

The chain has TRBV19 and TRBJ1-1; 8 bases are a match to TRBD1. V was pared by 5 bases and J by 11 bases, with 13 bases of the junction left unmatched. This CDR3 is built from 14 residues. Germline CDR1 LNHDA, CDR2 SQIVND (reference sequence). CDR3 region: CASSQPGTGTQAFF. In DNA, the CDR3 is TGTGCCAGTAGTCAACCCGGGACAGGTACCCAGGCTTTCTTT. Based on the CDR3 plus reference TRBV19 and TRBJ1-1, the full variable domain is DGGITQSPKYLFRKEGQNVTLSCEQNLNHDAMYWYRQDPGQGLRLIYYSQIVNDFQKGDIAEGYSVSREKKESFPLTVTSAQKNPTAFYLCASSQPGTGTQAFFGQGTRLTVV.

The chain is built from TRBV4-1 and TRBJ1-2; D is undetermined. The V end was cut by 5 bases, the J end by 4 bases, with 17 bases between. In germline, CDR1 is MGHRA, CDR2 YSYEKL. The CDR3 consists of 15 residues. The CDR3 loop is CASSYEASPPYGYTF. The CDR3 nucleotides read TGCGCCAGCAGCTACGAGGCCAGCCCTCCCTATGGCTACACCTTC.

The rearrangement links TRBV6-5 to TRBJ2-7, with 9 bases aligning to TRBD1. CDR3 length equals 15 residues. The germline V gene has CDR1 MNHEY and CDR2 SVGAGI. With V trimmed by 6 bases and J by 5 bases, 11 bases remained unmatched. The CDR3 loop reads CASRGEWDRAHEQYF. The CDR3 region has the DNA TGTGCCAGCAGGGGGGAGTGGGACAGGGCGCACGAGCAGTACTTC.

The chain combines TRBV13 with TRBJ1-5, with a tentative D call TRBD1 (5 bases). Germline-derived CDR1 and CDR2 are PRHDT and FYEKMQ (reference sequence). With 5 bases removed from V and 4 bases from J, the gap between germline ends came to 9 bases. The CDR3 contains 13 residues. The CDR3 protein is CASSKPGNQPQHF. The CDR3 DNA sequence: TGTGCCAGCAGCAAACCAGGGAATCAGCCCCAGCATTTT.

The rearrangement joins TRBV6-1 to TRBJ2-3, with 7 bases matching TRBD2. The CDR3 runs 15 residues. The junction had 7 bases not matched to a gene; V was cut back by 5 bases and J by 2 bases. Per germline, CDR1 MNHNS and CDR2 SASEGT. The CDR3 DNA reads TGTGCCAGCAGTACTAGCGTCGGCCCCACAGATACGCAGTATTTT. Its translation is CASSTSVGPTDTQYF.

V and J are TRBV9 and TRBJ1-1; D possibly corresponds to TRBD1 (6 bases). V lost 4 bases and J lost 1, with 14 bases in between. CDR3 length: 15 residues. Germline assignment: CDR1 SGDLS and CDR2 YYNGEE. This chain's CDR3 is CASSKKSQGNTEAFF. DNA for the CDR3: TGTGCCAGCAGCAAAAAGTCACAGGGGAACACTGAAGCTTTCTTT.

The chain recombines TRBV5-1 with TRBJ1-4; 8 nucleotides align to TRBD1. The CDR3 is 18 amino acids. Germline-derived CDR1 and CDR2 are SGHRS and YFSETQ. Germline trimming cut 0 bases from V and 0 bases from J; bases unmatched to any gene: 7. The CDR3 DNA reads TGCGCCAGCAGCTTGGGGCGGGACAGGTCTCCAACTAATGAAAAACTGTTTTTT. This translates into CASSLGRDRSPTNEKLFF.

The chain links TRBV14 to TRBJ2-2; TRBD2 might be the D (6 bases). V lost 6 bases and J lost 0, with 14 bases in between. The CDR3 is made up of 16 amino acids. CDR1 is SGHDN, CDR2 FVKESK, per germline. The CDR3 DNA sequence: TGTGCCAGCAGTCAGTTCTCGGGGGCGAACACCGGGGAGCTGTTTTTT. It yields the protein CASSQFSGANTGELFF.